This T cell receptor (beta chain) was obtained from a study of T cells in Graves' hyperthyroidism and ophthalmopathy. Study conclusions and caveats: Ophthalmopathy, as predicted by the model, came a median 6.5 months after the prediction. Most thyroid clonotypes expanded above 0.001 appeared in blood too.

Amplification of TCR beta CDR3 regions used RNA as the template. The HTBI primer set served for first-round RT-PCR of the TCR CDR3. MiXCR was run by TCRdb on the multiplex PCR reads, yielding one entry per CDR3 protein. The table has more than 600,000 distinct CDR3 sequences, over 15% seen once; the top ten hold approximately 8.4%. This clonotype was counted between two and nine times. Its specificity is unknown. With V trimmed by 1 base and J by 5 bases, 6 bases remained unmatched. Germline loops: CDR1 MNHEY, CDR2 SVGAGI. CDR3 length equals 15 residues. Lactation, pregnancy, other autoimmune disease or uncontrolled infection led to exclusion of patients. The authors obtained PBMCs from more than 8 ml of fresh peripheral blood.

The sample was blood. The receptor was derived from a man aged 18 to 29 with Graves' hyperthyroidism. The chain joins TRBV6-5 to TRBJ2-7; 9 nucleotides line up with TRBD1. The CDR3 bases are TGTGCCAGCAGTTACTTAAGGGACAGGGAGGACGAGCAGTACTTC. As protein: CASSYLRDREDEQYF.